This T cell receptor beta chain was identified during a study of blood T cell repertoires in COVID-19. The CDR3 consists of 11 residues. Germline V gene sequence: CDR1 DFQATT, CDR2 SNEGSKA (reference sequence). After removal of 7 bases from V and 7 bases from J, the junction contained 1 base not matched to a gene. Method: immunoSEQ multiplex PCR; TCRdb's copy keeps in-frame clones and lacks some. Counted here are around 88,000 clones, roughly 90% occurring once; the ten biggest clones make up approximately 2.9%. Material: peripheral blood. The TCR originated in a woman over 75 with acute or convalescent COVID-19. The gene calls are TRBV20-1 and TRBJ2-1; 10 bases are shared with TRBD1. CDR3 in amino acids: CSGGQGNEQFF. The CDR3 DNA reads TGCAGTGGGGGACAGGGGAATGAGCAGTTCTTC.